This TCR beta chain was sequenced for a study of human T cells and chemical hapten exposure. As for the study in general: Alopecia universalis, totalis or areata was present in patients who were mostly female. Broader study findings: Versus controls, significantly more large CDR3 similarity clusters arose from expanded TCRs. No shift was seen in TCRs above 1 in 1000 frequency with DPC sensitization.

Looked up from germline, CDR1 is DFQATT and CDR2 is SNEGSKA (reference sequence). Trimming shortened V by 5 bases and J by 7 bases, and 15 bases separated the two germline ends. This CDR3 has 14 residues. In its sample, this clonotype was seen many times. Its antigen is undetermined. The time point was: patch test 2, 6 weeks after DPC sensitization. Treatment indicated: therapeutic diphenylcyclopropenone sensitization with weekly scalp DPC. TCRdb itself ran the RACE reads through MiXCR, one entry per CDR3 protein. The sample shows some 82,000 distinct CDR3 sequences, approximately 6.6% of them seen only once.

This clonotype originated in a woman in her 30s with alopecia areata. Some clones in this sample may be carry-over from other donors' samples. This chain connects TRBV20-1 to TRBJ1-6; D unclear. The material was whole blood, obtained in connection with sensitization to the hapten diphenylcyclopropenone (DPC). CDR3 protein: CSAPPGPPNSPLHF. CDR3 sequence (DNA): TGCAGTGCTCCGCCCGGGCCCCCCAATTCACCCCTCCACTTT.